This T cell receptor beta chain was observed in a study of CD8 T cells in Susac syndrome (dated by TCRdb to 2018 to 2020). Concerning the study at large: Among the Susac syndrome patients who were sequenced, clinically active disease was present in roughly six and clinical remission was observed in eight. At the time of blood withdrawal, Susac syndrome patients were either therapy-naive, taking corticosteroids (with some also receiving IVIg), or on IVIg alone. The study used repertoire sequencing to test whether antigen drove CD8+ T cell activation and differentiation in Susac syndrome. Clonality of the CD8+ T cell repertoire was compared between about a dozen healthy donors, approximately 14 Susac syndrome patients and roughly 15 multiple sclerosis patients.

Comment on this clonotype: Its antigen is still unknown. Base qualities are not at hand, and no much larger clone is one base apart.

General conclusions and limits of the study: Clonal expansion was seen in Susac syndrome CD8+ repertoires, peaking in CD8+ TEMRA cells and being greater in clinically active patients than in remitting ones. Some 17 Susac-specific public clones were identified in the total CD8+ repertoire, and several Susac-specific public clones were identified in the CD8+ TEMRA repertoire. The number of individuals in the TCR sequencing and HLA analysis was acknowledged as relatively small.

The germline V gene (reference sequence) specifies SEHNR as CDR1 and FQNEAQ as CDR2. The CDR3, cysteine through phenylalanine, is 15 amino acids long. Left in the record is the CDR3 DNA by itself, 45 bases read in frame from the first base. V is pruned by 4 bases and J by 4 bases, leaving 7 bases of the junction without a gene match. High-throughput TCR beta sequencing profiled peripheral blood CD8+ and CD4+ T cells from healthy donors, Susac syndrome patients and multiple sclerosis patients. The Susac syndrome patients fulfilled recently defined diagnostic criteria for definite or probable disease. Bulk CD8+ and CD4+ T cells were purified by magnetic negative isolation, while CD8+ TEMRA cells were enriched using FACS. Blood was drawn into EDTA tubes, processed within 24 hours, and PBMCs were isolated by density gradient centrifugation. PBMCs intended for TCR sequencing were cryopreserved in liquid nitrogen and thawed later in a water bath at 37 degrees C. The sorted or isolated CD4+, CD8+ and CD8+ TEMRA cells had a purity of 90% or higher.

RNA was extracted using the RNeasy kit, and roughly 0.5 to 1 ug of the RNA was reverse transcribed with random hexamers. The immunoSEQ multiplex PCR assay, which covers 54 Vbeta and 13 Jbeta segments, was used to amplify TCR beta CDR3 regions. Bias from PCR amplification was corrected by using a synthetic template baseline for primer optimization and for computational correction. Regarding the original processing steps: Only productive sequences were kept, with reads annotated to V, D and J genes according to IMGT and analyzed in immunoSEQ Analyzer. Clonality was calculated as one minus the Shannon entropy normalized by log2 of the number of productive unique sequences. Public and private clones were assessed among the 100 most prevalent clones of each patient and control. Clones were defined as Susac-specific if absent from the healthy and MS cohorts, from 1052 published viral clones and from other ImmuneACCESS disease sequences. TCRdb trimmed the raw reads at Q25, called clones with MiXCR and kept productive beta chains. Duplicate CDR3 protein sequences are folded into a single record with the most common DNA and genes. These V and J calls derive from TCRdb rather than the authors' analysis. In all, the sample holds 65,000 to 85,000 distinct CDR3 sequences, and approximately 95% of those were seen once. The ten largest make up about 0.41% of the sample.

This sequence was found in a human donor with Susac syndrome. The receptor chain draws on TRBV7-9 and TRBJ1-2, and 9 junctional nucleotides match TRBD1. The sample comprised CD8+ T cells from PBMCs. In nucleotides, the sequence is TGTGCCAGCAGCTCAGCCGGGACAGGGACCTATGGCTACACCTTC. This codes for CASSSAGTGTYGYTF.